These 10 T cell receptor beta chains share one sample of origin, sequenced in a study of blood T cell repertoires in COVID-19 (dated by TCRdb to the early 2020s). The library was generated by the immunoSEQ multiplex PCR assay. The table was pulled from immuneACCESS by TCRdb, which kept in-frame rearrangements only. Such tables lose some clones; where checked, under half of the loss comes from unresolved V genes, and the rest has no known cause. This sample is represented by about 320,000 clones; approximately 85% of them were singletons. The ten largest clones represent about 7% of the sample. The material sequenced was peripheral blood. The receptor set was obtained from a human donor in a cohort sampled during active COVID-19.

V is TRBV6-5 and J is TRBJ2-2; a possible D gene is TRBD2 (6 bases). V was cut by 6 bases and J by 1 base, with 9 bases left in between. The CDR3 sequence is 14 residues long. The germline gives CDR1 MNHEY, CDR2 SVGAGI. CDR3 in amino acids: CASSPGLNTGELFF. CDR3 nucleotides: TGTGCCAGCAGCCCGGGACTGAACACCGGGGAGCTGTTTTTT.

J is TRBJ1-1 and V is TRBV18; D is unclear. Deletions cut 3 bases from V and 0 bases from J, with 14 bases between. Germline CDR1 reads KGHSH; CDR2 reads LQKENI. The CDR3 runs to 16 residues. CDR3 in amino acids: CASSPGKIRMNTEAFF. The DNA for the CDR3 is TGTGCCAGCTCACCGGGCAAAATCAGAATGAACACTGAAGCTTTCTTT. Combining the CDR3 with reference TRBV18 and TRBJ1-1 gives the whole variable domain NAGVMQNPRHLVRRRGQEARLRCSPMKGHSHVYWYRQLPEEGLKFMVYLQKENIIDESGMPKERFSAEFPKEGPSILRIQQVVRGDSAAYFCASSPGKIRMNTEAFFGQGTRLTVV.

The rearrangement uses TRBV11-2 and TRBJ2-3, with D possibly matching TRBD1 (6 bases). The length of the CDR3 is 15 residues. Germline loops: CDR1 SGHAT, CDR2 FQNNGV. V lost 2 bases and J 0 bases, leaving 9 bases between the germline ends. CDR3 sequence reads: CASSLTDRSTDTQYF. In nucleotides, the CDR3 is TGTGCCAGCAGCTTAACGGACAGAAGCACAGATACGCAGTATTTT.

The chain's CDR3 is CASSLGGGVKEKLFF. The CDR3 bases are TGTGCCAGCAGCTTAGGGGGGGGCGTTAAAGAAAAACTGTTTTTT. The chain joins TRBV7-2 to TRBJ1-4, with TRBD1 as a possible D gene (6 bases). V dropped 1 base and J dropped 8 bases, with 14 bases sitting between them. Germline V gene data show CDR1 as SGHTA and CDR2 as FQGNSA. The CDR3 extends over 15 amino acids. Full variable domain (rest looked up from reference TRBV7-2 and TRBJ1-4): GAGVSQSPSNKVTEKGKDVELRCDPISGHTALYWYRQSLGQGLEFLIYFQGNSAPDKSGLPSDRFSAERTGGSVSTLTIQRTQQEDSAVYLCASSLGGGVKEKLFFGSGTQLSVL.

This clone was found a few times. CDR3 sequence reads: CASSLGGEQYF. The CDR3, as DNA: TGTGCCAGCAGCCTGGGAGGGGAGCAGTACTTC. This sequence joins TRBV2 and TRBJ2-7, with 7 bases identical to TRBD2. The CDR3 contains 11 residues. Trimming at V came to 6 bases and at J to 7 bases, leaving 3 bases not matched to a gene. The germline gives CDR1 SNHLY, CDR2 FYNNEI.

This clone was observed once. This chain joins TRBV14 and TRBJ2-1; the match to TRBD2 covers 7 bases. V lost 0 bases to trimming and J lost 0 bases; unmatched junction nucleotides: 5. The CDR3 has 17 residues. The germline V gene has CDR1 SGHDN and CDR2 FVKESK. DNA of the CDR3: TGTGCCAGCAGCCAAGATATCGCGGGAGACTCCTACAATGAGCAGTTCTTC. Protein: CASSQDIAGDSYNEQFF. Based on the CDR3 plus reference TRBV14 and TRBJ2-1, the full variable domain is EAGVTQFPSHSVIEKGQTVTLRCDPISGHDNLYWYRRVMGKEIKFLLHFVKESKQDESGMPNNRFLAERTGGTYSTLKVQPAELEDSGVYFCASSQDIAGDSYNEQFFGPGTRLTVL.

The chain combines TRBV5-6 with TRBJ2-1; maybe TRBD1 (6 bases). The length of the CDR3 is 12 residues. Germline CDR1 SGHDT, CDR2 YYEEEE. V was pared by 1 base and J by 15 bases, with 14 bases between. CDR3 sequence (DNA): TGTGCCAGCAGCTTGTTCCGGGACACGGCGTTCTTC. Translating it yields CASSLFRDTAFF.

The chain employs TRBV5-1 and TRBJ1-5; D is ambiguous. V gave up 4 bases and J gave up 0 bases, with 11 bases separating them. From germline, CDR1 is SGHRS and CDR2 YFSETQ. The CDR3 is made up of 15 amino acids. The CDR3 here is CASSLDTGSNQPQHF. CDR3 nucleotides: TGCGCCAGCAGCCTCGACACCGGTAGCAATCAGCCCCAGCATTTT.

The genes are TRBV12-3 or TRBV12-4 and TRBJ1-1; a possible D gene is TRBD1 (6 bases). The CDR3 loop spans 13 amino acids. V lost 4 bases, J lost 5 bases, and 11 bases lay in between. The CDR3 loop is CASSYGGRTEAFF. The CDR3 DNA is TGTGCCAGCAGTTACGGGGGGCGGACTGAAGCTTTCTTT.

This chain uses TRBV7-9 with TRBJ2-4; D is ambiguous. The CDR3 loop spans 14 amino acids. Trimming shortened V by 2 bases and J by 8 bases, and 13 bases separated the two germline ends. Germline CDR1 reads SEHNR; CDR2 reads FQNEAQ (reference sequence). This CDR3 is CASSLSSGRDIQYF. The DNA for the CDR3 is TGTGCCAGCAGCTTATCGTCGGGTCGGGACATTCAGTACTTC.